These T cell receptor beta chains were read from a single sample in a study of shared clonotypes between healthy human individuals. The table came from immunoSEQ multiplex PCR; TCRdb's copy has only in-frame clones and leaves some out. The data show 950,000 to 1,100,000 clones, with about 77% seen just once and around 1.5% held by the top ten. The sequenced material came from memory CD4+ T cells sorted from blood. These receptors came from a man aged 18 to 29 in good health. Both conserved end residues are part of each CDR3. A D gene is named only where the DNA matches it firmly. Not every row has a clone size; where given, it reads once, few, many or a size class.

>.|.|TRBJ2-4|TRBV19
CASSIVGASLAKNIQYF
TGTGCCAGTAGTATAGTGGGGGCCTCACTAGCCAAAAACATTCAGTACTTC
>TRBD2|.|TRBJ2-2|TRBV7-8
CASSLGGGGTGELFF
TGTGCCAGCAGCTTAGGCGGGGGAGGTACCGGGGAGCTGTTTTTT
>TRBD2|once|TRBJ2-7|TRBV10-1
CASSPGLAGGRNEQYF
TGCGCCAGCAGCCCGGGACTAGCGGGAGGAAGGAACGAGCAGTACTTC
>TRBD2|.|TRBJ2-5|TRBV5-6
CASSRGGGTETQYF
TGTGCCAGCAGCCGAGGCGGGGGGACAGAGACCCAGTACTTC
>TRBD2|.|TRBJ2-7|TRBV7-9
CASSLAGALSYEQYF
TGTGCCAGCAGCTTGGCGGGAGCCCTCTCCTACGAGCAGTACTTC
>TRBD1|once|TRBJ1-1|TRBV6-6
CASSYDRGLEAFF
TGTGCCAGCAGTTACGACAGGGGGCTTGAAGCTTTCTTT
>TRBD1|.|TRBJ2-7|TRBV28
CASSSPGQGMDEQYF
TGTGCCAGCAGTTCCCCGGGACAGGGGATGGACGAGCAGTACTTC
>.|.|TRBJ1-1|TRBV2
CASSVGYTEAFF
TGTGCCAGCAGTGTAGGGTATACTGAAGCTTTCTTT
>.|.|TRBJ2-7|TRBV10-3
CAISDPRHLYEQYF
TGTGCCATCAGTGACCCTAGACACCTCTACGAGCAGTACTTC
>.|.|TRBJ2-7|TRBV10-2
CASSEFLSLGSYEQYF
TGCGCCAGCAGTGAGTTCCTTTCTTTGGGATCCTACGAGCAGTACTTC
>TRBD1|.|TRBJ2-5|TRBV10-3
CAISASPGQGQETQYF
TGTGCCATCAGTGCATCACCTGGACAGGGCCAAGAGACCCAGTACTTC
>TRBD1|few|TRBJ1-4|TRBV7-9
CASSSVDRDEKLFF
TGTGCCAGCAGCTCCGTGGACAGGGACGAAAAACTGTTTTTT
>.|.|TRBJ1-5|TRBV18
CASSPREGENQPQHF
TGTGCCAGCTCACCCCGGGAGGGGGAGAATCAGCCCCAGCATTTT
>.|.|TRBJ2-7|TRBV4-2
CASSTREQGPVEQYF
TGTGCCAGCAGCACCCGTGAACAGGGTCCGGTCGAGCAGTACTTC
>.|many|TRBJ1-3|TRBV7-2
CASTALVSGNTIYF
TGTGCCAGCACCGCTTTGGTTTCTGGAAACACCATATATTTT
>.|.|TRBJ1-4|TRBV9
CASSVAGPNEKLFF
TGTGCCAGCAGCGTAGCTGGCCCGAATGAAAAACTGTTTTTT
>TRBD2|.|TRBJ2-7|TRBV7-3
CASSLSGGRFYEQYF
TGTGCCAGCAGCTTAAGCGGGGGGCGCTTCTACGAGCAGTACTTC
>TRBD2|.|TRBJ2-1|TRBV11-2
CASRSIAGAPGGEQFF
TGTGCCAGCAGATCAATAGCGGGGGCCCCAGGGGGTGAGCAGTTCTTC
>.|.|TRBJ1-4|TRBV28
CASSPNPQGSANEKLFF
TGTGCCAGCAGTCCCAACCCACAGGGTTCGGCTAATGAAAAACTGTTTTTT
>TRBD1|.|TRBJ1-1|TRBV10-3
CAISEGQGYTEAFF
TGTGCCATCAGTGAGGGACAGGGGTACACTGAAGCTTTCTTT
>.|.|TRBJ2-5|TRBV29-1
CSGWVAETQYF
TGCAGCGGGTGGGTCGCAGAGACCCAGTACTTC
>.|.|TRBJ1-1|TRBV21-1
CASSKAHEGPPEAFF
TGTGCCAGCAGCAAAGCGCACGAGGGGCCCCCTGAAGCTTTCTTT
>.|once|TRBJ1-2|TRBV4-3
CASSQDVAFYGYTF
TGCGCCAGCAGCCAAGATGTGGCTTTCTATGGCTACACCTTC
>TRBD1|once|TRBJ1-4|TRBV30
CAWGTGVRTNEKLFF
TGTGCCTGGGGGACAGGAGTTAGGACTAATGAAAAACTGTTTTTT
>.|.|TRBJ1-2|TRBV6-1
CASSAVQAGNGYTF
TGTGCCAGCAGTGCGGTTCAAGCAGGGAACGGCTACACCTTC
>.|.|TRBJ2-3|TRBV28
CASSSGGSTDTQYF
TGTGCCAGCAGTTCAGGGGGGTCGACAGATACGCAGTATTTT
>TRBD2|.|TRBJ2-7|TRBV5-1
CASSPSTSDYEQYF
TGCGCCAGCAGCCCCTCTACTAGCGACTACGAGCAGTACTTC
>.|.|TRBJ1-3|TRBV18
CASSPSDSYSGNTIYF
TGTGCCAGCTCACCTTCGGACAGCTACTCTGGAAACACCATATATTTT
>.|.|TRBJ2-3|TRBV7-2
CASSLRGGGPADTQYF
TGTGCCAGCAGCTTACGGGGTGGCGGTCCCGCAGATACGCAGTATTTT
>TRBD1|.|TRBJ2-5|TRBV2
CASRETSGGRETQYF
TGTGCCAGCAGGGAAACGTCAGGGGGCAGGGAGACCCAGTACTTC
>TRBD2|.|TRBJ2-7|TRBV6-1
CASLPGGAGYEQYF
TGTGCCAGCCTCCCGGGGGGAGCCGGGTACGAGCAGTACTTC
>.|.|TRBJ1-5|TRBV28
CASTPGPNQPQHF
TGTGCCAGCACCCCGGGCCCTAATCAGCCCCAGCATTTT
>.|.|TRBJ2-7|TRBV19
CASSLRQFSYEQYF
TGTGCCAGTAGCCTGAGACAGTTTTCTTACGAGCAGTACTTC
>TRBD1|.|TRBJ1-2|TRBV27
CASSYGQGGYTF
TGTGCCAGCAGTTACGGACAGGGCGGCTACACCTTC
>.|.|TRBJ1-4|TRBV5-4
CASSVDGRPNEKLFF
TGTGCCAGCAGCGTGGACGGACGCCCTAATGAAAAACTGTTTTTT
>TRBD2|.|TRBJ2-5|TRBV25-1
CASSDLAGGPRHQETQYF
TGTGCCAGCAGTGATTTAGCGGGAGGGCCGAGACACCAAGAGACCCAGTACTTC
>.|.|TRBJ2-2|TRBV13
CASSLGRATGELFF
TGTGCCAGCAGCTTAGGAAGGGCCACCGGGGAGCTGTTTTTT
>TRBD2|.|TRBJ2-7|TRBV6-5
CASSYYGVAGDEQYF
TGTGCCAGCAGTTACTACGGGGTAGCGGGAGACGAGCAGTACTTC
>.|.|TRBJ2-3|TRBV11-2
CASARGGIADTQYF
TGTGCCAGCGCCAGAGGAGGCATAGCAGATACGCAGTATTTT
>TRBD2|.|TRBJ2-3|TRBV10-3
CAISESGLRGGSDTQYF
TGTGCCATCAGTGAGTCGGGACTCCGGGGGGGCTCAGATACGCAGTATTTT
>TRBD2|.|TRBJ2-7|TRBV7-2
CASSLGASGGPYEQYF
TGTGCCAGCAGCTTAGGGGCCAGCGGGGGGCCCTACGAGCAGTACTTC
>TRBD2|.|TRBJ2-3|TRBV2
CASSGTSGRSTDTQYF
TGTGCCAGCAGTGGGACTAGCGGACGAAGCACAGATACGCAGTATTTT
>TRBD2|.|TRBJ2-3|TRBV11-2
CASSLTGGRGTDTQYF
TGTGCCAGCAGCTTAACGGGAGGGCGGGGCACAGATACGCAGTATTTT
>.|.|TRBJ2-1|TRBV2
CASSLSYNEQFF
TGTGCCAGCAGTCTCTCCTACAATGAGCAGTTCTTC
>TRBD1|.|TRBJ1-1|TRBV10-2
CASNGQGGTEAFF
TGCGCCAGCAATGGACAGGGGGGCACTGAAGCTTTCTTT
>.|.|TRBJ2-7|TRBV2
CASKWVYEQYF
TGTGCCAGCAAATGGGTCTACGAGCAGTACTTC
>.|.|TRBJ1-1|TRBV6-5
CASSNRRNTEAFF
TGTGCCAGCAGTAACAGGAGGAACACTGAAGCTTTCTTT
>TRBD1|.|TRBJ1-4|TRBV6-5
CASSYSGQGGEKLFF
TGTGCCAGCAGTTACTCGGGACAGGGTGGGGAAAAACTGTTTTTT
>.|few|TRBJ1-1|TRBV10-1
CASSTGYGTEAFF
TGCGCCAGCAGTACAGGGTACGGCACTGAAGCTTTCTTT
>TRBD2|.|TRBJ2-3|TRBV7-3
CASSLRLAGDTDTQYF
TGTGCCAGCAGCTTAAGACTAGCGGGGGACACAGATACGCAGTATTTT
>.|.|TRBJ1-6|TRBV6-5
CASSRQHNSPLHF
TGTGCCAGCAGTAGACAGCATAATTCACCCCTCCACTTT
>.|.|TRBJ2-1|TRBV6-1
CASSEGRVTGEQFF
TGTGCCAGCAGTGAAGGCAGGGTCACCGGTGAGCAGTTCTTC
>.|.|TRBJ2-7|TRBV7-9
CASMIKDDGGLYF
TGTGCCAGCATGATAAAAGACGACGGGGGCCTGTACTTC
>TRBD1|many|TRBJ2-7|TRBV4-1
CASSRFTGGEWEKYF
TGCGCCAGCAGCCGCTTCACAGGGGGCGAATGGGAGAAGTACTTC